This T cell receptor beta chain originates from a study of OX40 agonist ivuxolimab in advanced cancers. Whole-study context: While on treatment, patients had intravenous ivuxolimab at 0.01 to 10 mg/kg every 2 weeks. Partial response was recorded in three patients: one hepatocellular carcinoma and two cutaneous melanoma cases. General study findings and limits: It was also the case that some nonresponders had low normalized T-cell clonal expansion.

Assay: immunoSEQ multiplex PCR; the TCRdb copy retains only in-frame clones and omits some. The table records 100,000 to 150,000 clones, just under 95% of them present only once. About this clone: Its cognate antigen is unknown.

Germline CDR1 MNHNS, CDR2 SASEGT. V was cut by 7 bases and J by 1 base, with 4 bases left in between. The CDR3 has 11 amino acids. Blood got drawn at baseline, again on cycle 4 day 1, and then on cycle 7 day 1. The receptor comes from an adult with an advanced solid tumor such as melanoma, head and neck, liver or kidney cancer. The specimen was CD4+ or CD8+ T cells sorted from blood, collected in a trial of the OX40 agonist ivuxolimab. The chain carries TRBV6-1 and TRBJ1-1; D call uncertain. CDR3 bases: TGTGCCAGCATTTGGAACACTGAAGCTTTCTTT. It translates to CASIWNTEAFF.